The 27 T cell receptor beta chains in this list originate from one sample, sequenced in a study of T cell responses to AZD1222 COVID-19 vaccine. The table came from immunoSEQ multiplex PCR; TCRdb's copy has only in-frame clones and leaves some out. The data show 100,000 or so clones, 90% seen once. Sequences were derived from peripheral blood, sampled on day 0 of AZD1222 vaccination. These receptors all stem from an adult in good health.

The V call is TRBV10-1, the J call TRBJ1-2; D remains unclear. This CDR3 region has 13 residues. Germline V gene data show CDR1 as WNHNN and CDR2 as SYGVQD (reference sequence). The ends were cut back, 0 bases at V and 3 bases at J, with 5 bases in the middle. The CDR3 bases are TGCGCCAGCAGTGAGTCGGCATACTATGGCTACACCTTC. Its protein product is CASSESAYYGYTF.

CDR3 loop: CASNSGGNPHTEAFF. The CDR3 bases are TGCGCCAGCAACTCGGGGGGGAACCCGCACACTGAAGCTTTCTTT. This chain uses TRBV5-1 with TRBJ1-1; D may be TRBD1 (5 bases). V was shortened by 6 bases and J by 3 bases, with 18 bases between the two germline ends. Germline V gene sequence: CDR1 SGHRS, CDR2 YFSETQ. CDR3 length equals 15 residues.

CDR3 sequence (DNA): TGTGCCAGCAGCCCCGGACAGAACACTGAAGCTTTCTTT. It specifies CASSPGQNTEAFF. This chain uses TRBV6-5 with TRBJ1-1; a possible D gene is TRBD1 (5 bases). The length of the CDR3 is 13 residues. Germline loops: CDR1 MNHEY, CDR2 SVGAGI. V lost 6 bases, J lost 1 base, and 9 bases lay in between.

The chain recombines TRBV5-4 with TRBJ1-5, with 8 bases lining up with TRBD1. This CDR3 has 13 amino acids. Per the germline V gene, CDR1 is SGHNT and CDR2 is YYREEE (reference sequence). V was pared by 4 bases and J by 6 bases, with 3 bases of the junction left unmatched. The CDR3 DNA reads TGTGCCAGCAGCATAGGACAGGGTCAGCCCCAGCATTTT. It is translated as CASSIGQGQPQHF.

The J gene is TRBJ1-2, the V gene TRBV7-2; a weak D match, TRBD1 (6 bases). V was cut by 3 bases and J by 3 bases, with 11 bases left in between. The CDR3 extends over 14 amino acids. The germline gives CDR1 SGHTA, CDR2 FQGNSA. CDR3 DNA: TGTGCCAGCAGCTTCGGGGGGCAGGACTATGGCTACACCTTC. It encodes CASSFGGQDYGYTF. Full variable domain (remainder filled in from reference TRBV7-2 and TRBJ1-2): GAGVSQSPSNKVTEKGKDVELRCDPISGHTALYWYRQSLGQGLEFLIYFQGNSAPDKSGLPSDRFSAERTGGSVSTLTIQRTQQEDSAVYLCASSFGGQDYGYTFGSGTRLTVV.

On this clone itself: The identical CDR3 is also encoded by other nucleotide sequences in the sample. This chain connects TRBV6-5 to TRBJ1-3, with unresolved D. V lost 0 bases and J 3 bases, leaving 9 bases between the germline ends. CDR3 size: 15 residues. The germline CDR1 and CDR2 sequences are MNHEY and SVGAGI. The CDR3 spells CASSYSRASGNTIYF. Here the CDR3 DNA reads TGTGCCAGCAGTTACTCGAGGGCCAGTGGAAACACCATATATTTT.

The rearrangement links TRBV28 to TRBJ2-7; 9 bases match TRBD1. The CDR3 totals 15 residues. The germline gives CDR1 MDHEN, CDR2 SYDVKM. J lost 3 bases, V lost 1 base, and 4 bases had no gene match. The CDR3 reads CASSLFGTGIYEQYF. The CDR3 nucleotides are TGTGCCAGCAGTTTATTCGGGACAGGGATCTACGAGCAGTACTTC.

This chain joins TRBV28 and TRBJ1-4; D ambiguous. The CDR3 runs to 15 residues. Trimming pared 6 bases from V and 6 bases from J, leaving 17 bases between. Germline CDR1 is MDHEN and CDR2 is SYDVKM. CDR3: CASREGPSEDEKLFF. For the CDR3, the DNA is TGTGCCAGCAGAGAAGGACCGTCGGAGGATGAAAAACTGTTTTTT.

V usage is TRBV27 and J usage is TRBJ1-1; 8 nucleotides agree with TRBD1. After removal of 5 bases from V and 5 bases from J, the junction contained 1 base not matched to a gene. Germline CDR1 MNHEY, CDR2 SMNVEV (reference sequence). This CDR3 spans 12 amino acids. CDR3 DNA: TGTGCCAGCAGTGGACAGGGTACTGAAGCTTTCTTT. Translating it yields CASSGQGTEAFF.

This rearrangement joins TRBV5-1 to TRBJ2-1, with 7 nucleotides matching TRBD2. Trimming took 4 bases from V and 3 from J; bases not matched to a gene: 10. The CDR3 sequence is 16 residues long. Germline CDR1 and CDR2: SGHRS and YFSETQ. This CDR3 is CASSQRPGGNYNEQFF. The CDR3 nucleotides are TGCGCCAGCAGCCAAAGACCGGGGGGTAACTACAATGAGCAGTTCTTC.

This clone was counted only a few times. The V and J genes are TRBV5-5 and TRBJ1-2; no clear D gene. V was cut by 0 bases and J by 0 bases, with 6 bases left in between. This CDR3 has 14 amino acids. CDR1 and CDR2 from the germline V gene are SGHKS and YYEKEE (reference sequence). CDR3 DNA sequence: TGTGCCAGCAGCTTGGCCCTCTCTAACTATGGCTACACCTTC. Amino acids: CASSLALSNYGYTF.

This sequence joins TRBV14 and TRBJ2-7; 12 nucleotides line up with TRBD1. The V gene's germline CDR1 is SGHDN and CDR2 FVKESK. The V gene end was trimmed by 2 bases and the J gene end by 6 bases; junction bases not matched to a gene: 2. The CDR3 loop spans 14 amino acids. CDR3 region: CASSQRDRGLEQYF. The CDR3 region has the DNA TGTGCCAGCAGCCAACGGGACAGGGGGCTCGAGCAGTACTTC. The complete variable domain, with remaining parts taken from reference TRBV14 and TRBJ2-7, reads EAGVTQFPSHSVIEKGQTVTLRCDPISGHDNLYWYRRVMGKEIKFLLHFVKESKQDESGMPNNRFLAERTGGTYSTLKVQPAELEDSGVYFCASSQRDRGLEQYFGPGTRLTVT.

This rearrangement joins TRBV5-1 to TRBJ2-1; 9 bases agree with TRBD1. This CDR3 has 15 residues. Per the germline V gene, CDR1 is SGHRS and CDR2 is YFSETQ. The V segment lost 3 bases and the J segment 5 bases; nucleotides outside the gene matches: 6. The CDR3 DNA reads as TGCGCCAGCAGCTACCGGGACAGGGTTGACAATGAGCAGTTCTTC. Its translation is CASSYRDRVDNEQFF.

V gene TRBV28 combines with J gene TRBJ1-1; weak D call: TRBD1 (5 bases). This CDR3 comprises 13 residues. Trimming removed 5 bases at V and 1 base at J, with 8 bases between. The V gene's germline CDR1 is MDHEN and CDR2 SYDVKM. CDR3 sequence (DNA): TGTGCCAGCAGTCAGACAGCGAACACTGAAGCTTTCTTT. Translation gives CASSQTANTEAFF. Full variable domain (rest looked up from reference TRBV28 and TRBJ1-1): DVKVTQSSRYLVKRTGEKVFLECVQDMDHENMFWYRQDPGLGLRLIYFSYDVKMKEKGDIPEGYSVSREKKERFSLILESASTNQTSMYLCASSQTANTEAFFGQGTRLTVV.

This sequence joins TRBV7-6 and TRBJ2-1, with D possibly called TRBD1 or TRBD2 (5 bases each). Between the trimmed V and J ends, which lost 2 bases and 6 bases, there was a span of 11 bases. The CDR3 covers 14 residues. CDR1 is SGHVS, CDR2 FNYEAQ, per germline. The CDR3 loop reads CASSLNQGANEQFF. In DNA form, the CDR3 reads TGTGCCAGCAGCTTAAATCAGGGAGCCAATGAGCAGTTCTTC.

This clone was counted a single time. For the CDR3, the DNA is TGTGCCAGCCTGCCTTCCAGGGACACTGAAGCTTTCTTT. This codes for CASLPSRDTEAFF. The J gene is TRBJ1-1, the V gene TRBV2, with D perhaps matching TRBD1 (5 bases). Deletions cut 8 bases from V and 3 bases from J, with 13 bases between. Germline CDR1 SNHLY, CDR2 FYNNEI. This CDR3 is 13 amino acids long.

J is TRBJ2-1 and V is TRBV6-4, with TRBD2 matching over 12 bases. CDR1 and CDR2 from the germline V gene are MRHNA and SNTAGT. The CDR3 is 17 residues long. Germline trimming cut 2 bases from V and 4 bases from J; bases unmatched to any gene: 6. The chain's CDR3 is CASSDTTSGGDYNEQFF. CDR3 nucleotides: TGTGCCAGCAGTGACACGACTAGCGGGGGAGATTACAATGAGCAGTTCTTC.

This clone has a single count. V is TRBV7-9 and J is TRBJ1-4; a possible D gene is TRBD1 (5 bases). CDR3 length equals 14 residues. Germline V gives CDR1 SEHNR, CDR2 FQNEAQ (reference sequence). The V gene lost 3 bases and the J gene lost 8 bases, with 13 bases spanning the gap. CDR3 in DNA: TGTGCCAGCAGCTTTAAGGACCCAGGGGAAAAACTGTTTTTT. It specifies CASSFKDPGEKLFF.

The chain employs TRBV9 and TRBJ1-5; D is unclear. The V end lost 5 bases, the J end lost 5 bases, and 17 bases lay between the germline ends. Germline CDR1 SGDLS, CDR2 YYNGEE. The CDR3 extends over 15 amino acids. The CDR3 sequence: CASRASGGKYQPQHF. In DNA form, the CDR3 reads TGTGCCAGCAGGGCCTCAGGAGGGAAGTATCAGCCCCAGCATTTT.

V usage is TRBV11-2 and J usage is TRBJ2-3; D is possibly TRBD2 (7 bases). V gave up 4 bases and J gave up 4 bases, with 27 bases separating them. CDR1 and CDR2 (germline): SGHAT, FQNNGV. The CDR3 consists of 19 residues. The CDR3 here is CASSSPSTGGLGRADTQYF. In DNA, the CDR3 is TGTGCCAGCAGCTCCCCTAGCACGGGGGGCCTAGGTCGGGCAGATACGCAGTATTTT.

The J gene is TRBJ1-4, the V gene TRBV19; D remains unclear. The germline V and J ends were trimmed by 3 bases and 5 bases, with 10 bases remaining between them. Germline V lookup: CDR1 LNHDA, CDR2 SQIVND (reference sequence). This CDR3 has 14 residues. The CDR3 coding sequence is TGTGCCAGTAGTATCCGACTGGGGAATGAAAAACTGTTTTTT. This encodes CASSIRLGNEKLFF.

The J gene is TRBJ1-1, the V gene TRBV28; a weak D match, TRBD1 (6 bases). V was clipped by 5 bases and J by 7 bases, with 11 bases between them. The CDR3 loop spans 12 amino acids. The germline V gene has CDR1 MDHEN and CDR2 SYDVKM. CDR3 residues: CASSRYRDEAFF. The CDR3 DNA is TGTGCCAGCAGTCGATACAGGGATGAAGCTTTCTTT. The whole variable domain, filled in from reference TRBV28 and TRBJ1-1, reads DVKVTQSSRYLVKRTGEKVFLECVQDMDHENMFWYRQDPGLGLRLIYFSYDVKMKEKGDIPEGYSVSREKKERFSLILESASTNQTSMYLCASSRYRDEAFFGQGTRLTVV.

The V and J genes are TRBV19 and TRBJ1-1; no clear D gene. This CDR3 is built from 13 residues. V lost 6 bases to trimming and J lost 4 bases, with 12 bases between them. Germline V gene lookup returns CDR1 LNHDA and CDR2 SQIVND (reference sequence). CDR3 sequence (DNA): TGTGCCAGTAGGGAGGGTTGGGGCACTGAAGCTTTCTTT. The encoded protein is CASREGWGTEAFF.

This clone appeared once. V is TRBV7-8 and J is TRBJ1-1, with unresolved D. CDR1 is SGHVS, CDR2 FQNEAQ, per germline. Trimming took off 1 base at V and 2 bases at J, with 11 bases between the two ends. The CDR3 spans 15 residues. CDR3 sequence reads: CASSLVPLLNTEAFF. The CDR3 nucleotides read TGTGCCAGCAGCTTAGTACCTCTTCTAAACACTGAAGCTTTCTTT. Looking up the rest from reference TRBV7-8 and TRBJ1-1 gives the full variable domain: GAGVSQSPRYKVAKRGQDVALRCDPISGHVSLFWYQQALGQGPEFLTYFQNEAQLDKSGLPSDRFFAERPEGSVSTLKIQRTQQEDSAVYLCASSLVPLLNTEAFFGQGTRLTVV.

This rearrangement joins TRBV5-1 to TRBJ1-2, with D maybe TRBD1 (5 bases). Trimming took off 0 bases at V and 7 bases at J, with 7 bases between the two ends. The germline CDR1 and CDR2 sequences are SGHRS and YFSETQ. The CDR3 spans 12 residues. CDR3 in amino acids: CASSLDGAGYTF. CDR3 coding DNA: TGCGCCAGCAGCTTGGATGGGGCTGGCTACACCTTC.

The rearrangement links TRBV27 to TRBJ1-2; 8 nucleotides line up with TRBD1. V was pared by 0 bases and J by 5 bases, with 5 bases of the junction left unmatched. The germline V gene encodes CDR1 MNHEY and CDR2 SMNVEV (reference sequence). The CDR3 sequence is 15 residues long. The CDR3 region has the DNA TGTGCCAGCAGTTTATCCCCAGGGGGCTGGTATGGCTACACCTTC. It translates to CASSLSPGGWYGYTF.

The chain joins TRBV19 to TRBJ1-1, with D possibly matching TRBD1 (5 bases). Germline CDR1 and CDR2: LNHDA and SQIVND (reference sequence). The CDR3 runs 16 residues. V was clipped by 0 bases and J by 0 bases, with 11 bases between them. CDR3: CASSIDGGALNTEAFF. The CDR3 DNA reads TGTGCCAGTAGTATAGACGGGGGAGCGTTGAACACTGAAGCTTTCTTT.